Below, 23 T cell receptor beta chains from the same sample are listed, as sequenced in a study of shared clonotypes between healthy human individuals. Profiled with immunoSEQ multiplex PCR; TCRdb holds only in-frame clones, not every one. The table shows about a million clones, with about 72% occurring only once. Specimen: memory CD4+ T cells from PBMCs. Subset indicated: CD45RA-negative fraction. Every receptor here comes from a man between 18 and 35 years old in good health. Some clones in this sample may be carry-over from other donors' samples.

The rearrangement uses TRBV7-2 and TRBJ2-1; 7 nucleotides line up with TRBD1. V was clipped by 3 bases and J by 2 bases; unmatched bases: 4. There are 15 residues in the CDR3. Looked up from germline, CDR1 is SGHTA and CDR2 is FQGNSA. CDR3 loop: CASSFGQATYNEQFF. The CDR3 DNA reads TGTGCCAGCAGCTTCGGACAGGCCACCTACAATGAGCAGTTCTTC.

V gene TRBV5-1 combines with J gene TRBJ2-3; TRBD1 might be the D (6 bases). The CDR3 is 15 amino acids. Germline V gene sequence: CDR1 SGHRS, CDR2 YFSETQ. Trimming stripped 2 bases from V and 2 bases from J, with 12 bases between. The CDR3 is CASSFMGADTDTQYF. CDR3 coding DNA: TGCGCCAGCAGCTTTATGGGGGCAGACACAGATACGCAGTATTTT. Combining the CDR3 with reference TRBV5-1 and TRBJ2-3 gives the whole variable domain KAGVTQTPRYLIKTRGQQVTLSCSPISGHRSVSWYQQTPGQGLQFLFEYFSETQRNKGNFPGRFSGRQFSNSRSEMNVSTLELGDSALYLCASSFMGADTDTQYFGPGTRLTVL.

This clone was detected many times. V usage is TRBV19 and J usage is TRBJ1-5; unclear D gene. The CDR3 is 15 amino acids. Germline CDR1 is LNHDA and CDR2 is SQIVND (reference sequence). Trimming took off 5 bases at V and 0 bases at J, with 11 bases between the two ends. This CDR3 is CASSGTGGSNQPQHF. CDR3 bases: TGTGCCAGTAGTGGAACGGGTGGTAGCAATCAGCCCCAGCATTTT.

In its sample, this clone was seen many times. This chain connects TRBV7-2 to TRBJ2-2; D unresolved. V lost 4 bases and J lost 6, with 12 bases in between. Germline loops: CDR1 SGHTA, CDR2 FQGNSA. The CDR3 spans 14 residues. In nucleotides, the CDR3 is TGTGCCAGCAGCTCCGTAGTATCTGCCGGGGAGCTGTTTTTT. Protein: CASSSVVSAGELFF.

With regard to this clone: Within the sample, other DNA sequences also encode this same CDR3. The chain recombines TRBV5-1 with TRBJ2-5; TRBD2 agrees at 11 bases. The V and J ends lost 1 base and 3 bases, in that order; junction bases with no gene match: 5. The V gene's germline CDR1 is SGHRS and CDR2 YFSETQ. The CDR3 spans 16 residues. The DNA of the CDR3 is TGCGCCAGCAGCTTGTTTTTAGCGGGAGGGGAAGAGACCCAGTACTTC. This codes for CASSLFLAGGEETQYF.

V gene TRBV2 combines with J gene TRBJ1-1, with 8 bases matching TRBD1. This CDR3 has 15 residues. J lost 1 base, V lost 4 bases, and 5 bases had no gene match. Germline V gene data show CDR1 as SNHLY and CDR2 as FYNNEI. CDR3 loop: CASSAHRGGNTEAFF. As DNA, the CDR3 is TGTGCCAGCAGTGCCCACAGGGGGGGGAACACTGAAGCTTTCTTT.

The rearrangement joins TRBV21-1 to TRBJ2-7; the DNA was not compared with TRBD1, the D call given in the table. TRBV21-1 is annotated as a pseudogene. The CDR3 has 14 residues. CDR3 DNA sequence: TGTGCCAGCAGCAAAGGGGACAGGGGGAGCGAGCAGTACTTC. Amino acids: CASSKGDRGSEQYF.

This chain connects TRBV5-1 to TRBJ2-1; 15 bases line up with TRBD2. CDR3 length equals 17 residues. After removal of 3 bases from V and 8 bases from J, the junction contained 9 bases not matched to a gene. Germline CDR1 is SGHRS and CDR2 is YFSETQ. This CDR3 reads CASSYPSGTSGRHEQFF. CDR3 coding DNA: TGCGCCAGCAGCTACCCCTCCGGGACTAGCGGGAGGCATGAGCAGTTCTTC.

Points on this clone: Other DNA sequences in the sample encode the same CDR3. CDR3 coding DNA: TGTGCCAGCAGCTTAGATTTGACGGATACGCAGTATTTT. It encodes CASSLDLTDTQYF. The gene calls are TRBV11-3 and TRBJ2-3; D not certain. The V and J ends lost 0 bases and 6 bases respectively, with 7 bases between them. Germline lookup yields CDR1 SGHNT and CDR2 YENEEA. The CDR3 spans 13 residues.

On this clone: A read error may be the cause here, since a much bigger clone is one base away. V and J are TRBV2 and TRBJ1-1, with D tentatively TRBD1 (6 bases). This CDR3 spans 13 amino acids. Germline assignment: CDR1 SNHLY and CDR2 FYNNEI. V dropped 6 bases and J dropped 1 base, with 9 bases sitting between them. CDR3 sequence: CASSLRGNTEAFF. CDR3 nucleotides: TGTGCCAGCAGCCTCAGGGGGAACACTGAAGCTTTCTTT.

Concerning this clone: The sample holds other DNA sequences that translate to the same CDR3. The V gene is TRBV5-1, the J gene TRBJ2-2; TRBD2 might be the D (6 bases). V was trimmed by 0 bases and J by 4 bases, leaving 10 bases between them. CDR3 length equals 15 residues. Germline values: CDR1 SGHRS, CDR2 YFSETQ. Here the CDR3 reads CASSLGAGLTGELFF. The CDR3 region has the DNA TGCGCCAGCAGCTTGGGTGCGGGACTCACCGGGGAGCTGTTTTTT.

A word on this clone: Different DNA sequences within this sample yield the same CDR3. CDR3 residues: CASSPPAGELFF. The CDR3 DNA follows: TGTGCCAGCAGTCCCCCGGCCGGGGAGCTGTTTTTT. The V gene is TRBV28, the J gene TRBJ2-2, with no clear D. The CDR3 totals 12 residues. The ends were cut back, 5 bases at V and 6 bases at J, with 7 bases in the middle. Germline CDR1 reads MDHEN; CDR2 reads SYDVKM.

V gene TRBV5-1 combines with J gene TRBJ1-1; D ambiguous. V was clipped by 1 base and J by 0 bases, with 4 bases between them. The CDR3 length is 13 residues. In germline, CDR1 is SGHRS, CDR2 YFSETQ. In DNA, the CDR3 is TGCGCCAGCAGCTTGAATGTGAACACTGAAGCTTTCTTT. Protein product: CASSLNVNTEAFF.

The chain couples TRBV7-2 to TRBJ1-2; the D is unclear. Trimming left V 5 bases short and J 2 bases short, with 15 bases between. Germline V lookup: CDR1 SGHTA, CDR2 FQGNSA. This CDR3 contains 15 residues. CDR3 nucleotides: TGTGCCAGCAGCCCCTCTTTACAGATGAACTATGGCTACACCTTC. Encoded protein: CASSPSLQMNYGYTF.

In DNA form, the CDR3 reads TGTGCCAGTAGCGAGGTCCTGACGGGGCGCTGGGGCTACACCTTC. Protein product: CASSEVLTGRWGYTF. V gene TRBV19 combines with J gene TRBJ1-2, with TRBD1 as a possible D gene (5 bases). Germline V gene lookup returns CDR1 LNHDA and CDR2 SQIVND (reference sequence). The CDR3 loop spans 15 amino acids. Trimming pared 6 bases from V and 8 bases from J, leaving 22 bases between.

This clone appeared once. J is TRBJ2-1 and V is TRBV2, with a weak D call TRBD2 (5 bases). V shed 1 base and J shed 4 bases, with 8 bases lying between them. Germline-derived CDR1 and CDR2 are SNHLY and FYNNEI. CDR3 length equals 14 residues. CDR3 DNA sequence: TGTGCCAGCAGTGAAGACGGGAAATACAATGAGCAGTTCTTC. Translation: CASSEDGKYNEQFF.

This clone came up once. The chain employs TRBV28 and TRBJ2-7; D ambiguous. Looked up from germline, CDR1 is MDHEN and CDR2 is SYDVKM. CDR3 length equals 12 residues. Trimming removed 6 bases at V and 3 bases at J, with 9 bases between. The CDR3 loop reads CASRTLGYEQYF. The DNA for the CDR3 is TGTGCCAGCAGAACTCTGGGCTACGAGCAGTACTTC. Full variable domain (rest looked up from reference TRBV28 and TRBJ2-7): DVKVTQSSRYLVKRTGEKVFLECVQDMDHENMFWYRQDPGLGLRLIYFSYDVKMKEKGDIPEGYSVSREKKERFSLILESASTNQTSMYLCASRTLGYEQYFGPGTRLTVT.

The gene calls are TRBV14 and TRBJ2-3, with D tentatively TRBD1 (5 bases). Per the germline V gene, CDR1 is SGHDN and CDR2 is FVKESK. The V end lost 1 base, the J end lost 0 bases, and 8 bases lay between the germline ends. The CDR3 consists of 15 residues. The CDR3 spells CASSQGTLSTDTQYF. CDR3 bases: TGTGCCAGCAGCCAAGGGACACTAAGCACAGATACGCAGTATTTT.

The genes are TRBV7-2 and TRBJ1-5; 8 positions agree with TRBD1. The germline V gene encodes CDR1 SGHTA and CDR2 FQGNSA. The CDR3 has 14 residues. Losses at the gene ends were 2 bases for V and 6 bases for J; bases not matched to a gene: 3. CDR3 amino acids: CASSLRQGPQPQHF. DNA of the CDR3: TGTGCCAGCAGCTTAAGACAGGGGCCTCAGCCCCAGCATTTT. Looking up the rest from reference TRBV7-2 and TRBJ1-5 gives the full variable domain: GAGVSQSPSNKVTEKGKDVELRCDPISGHTALYWYRQSLGQGLEFLIYFQGNSAPDKSGLPSDRFSAERTGGSVSTLTIQRTQQEDSAVYLCASSLRQGPQPQHFGDGTRLSIL.

J is TRBJ2-7 and V is TRBV5-1; tentatively, D is TRBD2 (6 bases). Trimming cost V 4 bases and J 4 bases, with 15 bases left between them. CDR3 size: 14 residues. Germline CDR1 SGHRS, CDR2 YFSETQ. CDR3 loop: CASSPPGRTYEQYF. The CDR3 bases are TGCGCCAGCAGCCCTCCCGGGAGAACATACGAGCAGTACTTC.

The chain combines TRBV7-2 with TRBJ2-7, with 10 bases lining up with TRBD2. Germline trimming cut 5 bases from V and 2 bases from J; bases unmatched to any gene: 12. Germline-derived CDR1 and CDR2 are SGHTA and FQGNSA. This CDR3 region has 17 residues. In DNA, the CDR3 is TGTGCCAGCAGCCTACGTCCTAGCGGGAGCAGTCCCTACGAGCAGTACTTC. This encodes CASSLRPSGSSPYEQYF.

The rearrangement joins TRBV6-1 to TRBJ2-7, with D perhaps matching TRBD1 (6 bases). CDR1 MNHNS and CDR2 SASEGT come from the germline V gene. Trimming cost V 11 bases and J 6 bases, with 17 bases left between them. CDR3 length: 12 residues. CDR3: CALGTGLGEQYF. The DNA for the CDR3 is TGTGCCCTCGGAACAGGGTTAGGCGAGCAGTACTTC.

The V and J genes are TRBV10-3 and TRBJ2-1; D assignment may be TRBD1 or TRBD2 (6 bases each). The germline CDR1 and CDR2 sequences are ENHRY and SYGVKD. Trimming stripped 7 bases from V and 8 bases from J, with 15 bases between. There are 13 residues in the CDR3. This CDR3 reads CAITGRGGDEQFF. CDR3 nucleotides: TGTGCCATCACGGGCAGGGGAGGCGATGAGCAGTTCTTC.